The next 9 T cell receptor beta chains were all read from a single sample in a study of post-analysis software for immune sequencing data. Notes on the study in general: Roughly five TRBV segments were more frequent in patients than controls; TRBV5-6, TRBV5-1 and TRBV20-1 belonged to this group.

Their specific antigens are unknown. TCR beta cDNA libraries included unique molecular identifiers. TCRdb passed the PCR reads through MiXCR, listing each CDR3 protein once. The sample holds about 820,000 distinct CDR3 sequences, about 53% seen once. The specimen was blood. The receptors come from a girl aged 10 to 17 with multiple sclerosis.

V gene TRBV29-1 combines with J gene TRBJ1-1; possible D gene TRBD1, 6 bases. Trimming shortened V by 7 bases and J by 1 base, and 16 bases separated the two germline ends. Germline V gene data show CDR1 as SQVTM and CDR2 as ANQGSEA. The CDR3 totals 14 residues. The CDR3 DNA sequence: TGCAGCGCCAGAGGGCGGGGGGCGAACACTGAAGCTTTCTTT. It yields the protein CSARGRGANTEAFF.

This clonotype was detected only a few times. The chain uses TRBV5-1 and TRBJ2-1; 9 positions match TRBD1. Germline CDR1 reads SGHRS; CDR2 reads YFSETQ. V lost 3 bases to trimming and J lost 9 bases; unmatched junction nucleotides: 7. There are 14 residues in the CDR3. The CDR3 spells CASSSMTGGSEQFF. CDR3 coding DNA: TGCGCCAGCAGCTCCATGACAGGGGGGTCTGAGCAGTTCTTC.

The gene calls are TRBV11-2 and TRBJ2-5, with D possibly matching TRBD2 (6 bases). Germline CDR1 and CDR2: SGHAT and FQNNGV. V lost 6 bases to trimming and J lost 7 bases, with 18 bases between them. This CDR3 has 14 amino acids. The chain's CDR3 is CASSRDSPAGTQYF. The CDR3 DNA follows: TGTGCCAGCAGTCGGGACTCCCCGGCGGGGACCCAGTACTTC.

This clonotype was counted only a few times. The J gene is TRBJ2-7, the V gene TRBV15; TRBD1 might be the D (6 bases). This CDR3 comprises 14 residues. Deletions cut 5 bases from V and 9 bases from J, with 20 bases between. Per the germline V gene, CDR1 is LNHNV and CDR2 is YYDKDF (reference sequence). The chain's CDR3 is CATSVGYRDEGQYF. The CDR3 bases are TGTGCCACCAGCGTAGGCTACAGGGACGAGGGGCAGTACTTC.

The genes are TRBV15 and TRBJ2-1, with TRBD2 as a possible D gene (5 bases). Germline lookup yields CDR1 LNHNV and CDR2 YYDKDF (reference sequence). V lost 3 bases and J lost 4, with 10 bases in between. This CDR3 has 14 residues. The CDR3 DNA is TGTGCCACCAGCAGGTCGAGGGTTTACAATGAGCAGTTCTTC. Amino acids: CATSRSRVYNEQFF.

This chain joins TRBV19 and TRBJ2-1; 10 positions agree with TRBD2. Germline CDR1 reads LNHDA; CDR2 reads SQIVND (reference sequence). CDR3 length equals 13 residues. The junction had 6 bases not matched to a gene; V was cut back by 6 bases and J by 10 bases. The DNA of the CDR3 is TGTGCCAGTAGGGCTAGCGGGAGAGAGGAGCAGTTCTTC. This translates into CASRASGREEQFF. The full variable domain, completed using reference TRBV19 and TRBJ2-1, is DGGITQSPKYLFRKEGQNVTLSCEQNLNHDAMYWYRQDPGQGLRLIYYSQIVNDFQKGDIAEGYSVSREKKESFPLTVTSAQKNPTAFYLCASRASGREEQFFGPGTRLTVL.

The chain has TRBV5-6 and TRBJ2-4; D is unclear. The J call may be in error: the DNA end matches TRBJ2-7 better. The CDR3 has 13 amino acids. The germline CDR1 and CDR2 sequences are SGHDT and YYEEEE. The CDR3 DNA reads TGTGCCAGCAGCTTTTTTTCAGCCTACGAGCAGTACTTC. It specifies CASSFFSAYEQYF.

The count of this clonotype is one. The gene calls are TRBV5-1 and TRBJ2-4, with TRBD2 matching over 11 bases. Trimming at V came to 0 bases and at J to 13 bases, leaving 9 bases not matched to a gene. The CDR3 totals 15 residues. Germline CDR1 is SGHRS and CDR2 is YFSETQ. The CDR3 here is CASSLASGGSNEQYF. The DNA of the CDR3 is TGCGCCAGCAGCTTGGCTAGCGGGGGGTCGAATGAGCAGTACTTC. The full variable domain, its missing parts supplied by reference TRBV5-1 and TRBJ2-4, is KAGVTQTPRYLIKTRGQQVTLSCSPISGHRSVSWYQQTPGQGLQFLFEYFSETQRNKGNFPGRFSGRQFSNSRSEMNVSTLELGDSALYLCASSLASGGSNEQYFGAGTRLSVL.

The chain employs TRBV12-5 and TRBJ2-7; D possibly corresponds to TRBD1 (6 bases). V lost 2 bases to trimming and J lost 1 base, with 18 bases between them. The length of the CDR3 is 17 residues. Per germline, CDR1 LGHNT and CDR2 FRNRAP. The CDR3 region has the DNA TGTGCTAGTGGTTTGATTCCAAGGGCCAGGGGTTCCTACGAGCAGTACTTC. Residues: CASGLIPRARGSYEQYF.